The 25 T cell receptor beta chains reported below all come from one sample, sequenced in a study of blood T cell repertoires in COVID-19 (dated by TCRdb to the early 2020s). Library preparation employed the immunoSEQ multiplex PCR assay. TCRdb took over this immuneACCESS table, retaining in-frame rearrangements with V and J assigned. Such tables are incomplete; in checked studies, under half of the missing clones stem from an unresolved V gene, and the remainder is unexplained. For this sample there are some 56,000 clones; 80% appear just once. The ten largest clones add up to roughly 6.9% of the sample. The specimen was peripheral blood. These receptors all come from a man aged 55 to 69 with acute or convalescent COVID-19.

The CDR3 nucleotides are TGCGCCAGCGGACAGGGGGGCACTGAAGCTTTCTTT. Protein: CASGQGGTEAFF. The rearrangement uses TRBV10-1 and TRBJ1-1; 10 bases map to TRBD1. Germline CDR1 reads WNHNN; CDR2 reads SYGVQD (reference sequence). The length of the CDR3 is 12 residues. V lost 8 bases to trimming and J lost 4 bases; unmatched junction nucleotides: 1.

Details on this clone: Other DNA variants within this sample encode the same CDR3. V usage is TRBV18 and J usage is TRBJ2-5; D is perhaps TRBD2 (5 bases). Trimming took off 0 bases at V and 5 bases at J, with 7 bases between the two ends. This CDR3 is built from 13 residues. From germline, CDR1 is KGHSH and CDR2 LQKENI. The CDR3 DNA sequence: TGTGCCAGCTCACCACCGGGCGGGGAGACCCAGTACTTC. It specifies CASSPPGGETQYF.

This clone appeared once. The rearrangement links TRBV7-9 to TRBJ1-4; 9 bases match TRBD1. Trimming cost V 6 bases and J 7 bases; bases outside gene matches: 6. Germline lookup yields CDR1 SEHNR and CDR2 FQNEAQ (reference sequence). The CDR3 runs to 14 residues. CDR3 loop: CASRPGTGSEKLFF. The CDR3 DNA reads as TGTGCCAGCAGACCCGGGACAGGGTCTGAAAAACTGTTTTTT.

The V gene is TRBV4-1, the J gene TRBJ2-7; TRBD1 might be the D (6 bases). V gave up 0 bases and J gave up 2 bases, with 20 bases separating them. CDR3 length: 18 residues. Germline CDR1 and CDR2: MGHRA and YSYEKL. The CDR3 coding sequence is TGCGCCAGCAGCCAAGAGGGCGGTCGGACAGTTGGCACCTACGAGCAGTACTTC. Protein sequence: CASSQEGGRTVGTYEQYF.

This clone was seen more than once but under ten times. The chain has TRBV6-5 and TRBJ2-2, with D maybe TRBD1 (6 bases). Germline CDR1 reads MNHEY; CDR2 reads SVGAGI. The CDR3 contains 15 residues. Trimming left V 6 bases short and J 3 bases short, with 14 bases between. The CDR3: CASRADRFYTGELFF. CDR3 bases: TGTGCCAGCAGAGCCGACAGGTTCTACACCGGGGAGCTGTTTTTT.

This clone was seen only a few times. The CDR3 DNA sequence: TGCGCCAGCAGCAGAACTAGCGGGAGCGTCCAAGAGACCCAGTACTTC. It translates to CASSRTSGSVQETQYF. V and J are TRBV5-1 and TRBJ2-5; TRBD2 matches 11 bases. CDR3 length: 16 amino acids. Unmatched junction bases numbered 6, after V lost 4 bases and J lost 1 base. Germline CDR1 is SGHRS and CDR2 is YFSETQ.

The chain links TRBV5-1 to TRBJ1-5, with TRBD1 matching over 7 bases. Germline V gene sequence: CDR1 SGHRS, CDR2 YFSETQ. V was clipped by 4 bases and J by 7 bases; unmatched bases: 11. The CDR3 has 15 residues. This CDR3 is CASSATTGNRQPQHF. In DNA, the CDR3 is TGCGCCAGCAGCGCGACGACAGGGAATCGGCAGCCCCAGCATTTT.

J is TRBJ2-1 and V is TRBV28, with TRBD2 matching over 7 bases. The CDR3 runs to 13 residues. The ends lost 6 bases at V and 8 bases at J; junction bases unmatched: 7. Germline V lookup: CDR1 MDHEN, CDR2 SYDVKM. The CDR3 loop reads CASRKAGLDEQFF. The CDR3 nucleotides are TGTGCCAGCAGAAAAGCGGGGTTGGATGAGCAGTTCTTC.

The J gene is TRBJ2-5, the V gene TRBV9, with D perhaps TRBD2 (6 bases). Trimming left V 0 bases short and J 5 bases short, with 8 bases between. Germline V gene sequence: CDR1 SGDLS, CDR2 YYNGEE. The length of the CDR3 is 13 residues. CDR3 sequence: CASSVAGGETQYF. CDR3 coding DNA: TGTGCCAGCAGCGTAGCTGGAGGGGAGACCCAGTACTTC.

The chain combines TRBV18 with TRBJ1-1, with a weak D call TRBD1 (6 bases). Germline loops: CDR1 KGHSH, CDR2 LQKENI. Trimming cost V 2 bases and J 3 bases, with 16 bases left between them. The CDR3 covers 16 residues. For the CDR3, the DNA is TGTGCCAGCTCACCATCCCAGGGACAAAGGGACACTGAAGCTTTCTTT. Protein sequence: CASSPSQGQRDTEAFF.

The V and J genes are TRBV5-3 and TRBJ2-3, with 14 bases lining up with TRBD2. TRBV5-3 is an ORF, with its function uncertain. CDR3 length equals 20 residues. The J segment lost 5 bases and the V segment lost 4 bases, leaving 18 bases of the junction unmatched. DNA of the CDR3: TGTGCCAGAAGCCCCCCGGGCGGGACTAGCGGGGGCCGAAGGGGAGATACGCAGTATTTT. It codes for CARSPPGGTSGGRRGDTQYF.

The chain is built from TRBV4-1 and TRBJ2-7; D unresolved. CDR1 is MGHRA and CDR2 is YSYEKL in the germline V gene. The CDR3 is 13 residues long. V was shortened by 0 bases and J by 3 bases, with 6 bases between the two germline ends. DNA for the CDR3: TGCGCCAGCAGCCAAGATCAACACTACGAGCAGTACTTC. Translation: CASSQDQHYEQYF.

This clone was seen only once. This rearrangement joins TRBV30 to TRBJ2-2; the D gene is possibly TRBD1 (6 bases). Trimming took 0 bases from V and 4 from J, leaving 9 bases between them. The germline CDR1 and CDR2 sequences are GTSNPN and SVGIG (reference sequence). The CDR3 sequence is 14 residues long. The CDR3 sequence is CAWSVHRVTGELFF. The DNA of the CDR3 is TGTGCCTGGAGTGTACACAGGGTCACCGGGGAGCTGTTTTTT.

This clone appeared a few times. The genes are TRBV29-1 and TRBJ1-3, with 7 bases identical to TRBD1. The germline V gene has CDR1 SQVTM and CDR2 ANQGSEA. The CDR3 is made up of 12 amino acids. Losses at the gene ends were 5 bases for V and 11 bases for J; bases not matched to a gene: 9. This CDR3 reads CSVYGTEGAIYF. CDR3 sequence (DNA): TGCAGCGTTTACGGGACAGAAGGGGCCATATATTTT.

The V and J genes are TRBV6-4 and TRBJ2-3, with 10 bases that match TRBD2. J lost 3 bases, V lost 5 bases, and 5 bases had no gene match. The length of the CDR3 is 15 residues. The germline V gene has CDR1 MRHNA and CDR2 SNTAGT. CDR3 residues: CASSILAGRTDTQYF. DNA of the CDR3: TGTGCCAGCAGTATACTAGCGGGGCGGACAGATACGCAGTATTTT.

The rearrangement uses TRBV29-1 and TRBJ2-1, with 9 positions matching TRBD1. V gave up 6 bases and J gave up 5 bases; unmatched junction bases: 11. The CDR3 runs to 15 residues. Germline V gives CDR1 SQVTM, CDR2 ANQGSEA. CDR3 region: CSVTIRGQGHNEQFF. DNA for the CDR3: TGCAGCGTCACTATCCGGGGACAGGGCCACAATGAGCAGTTCTTC.

The DNA of the CDR3 is TGTGCCAGCAGCTTGGCCAGGGCCGGGGAGCTGTTTTTT. Protein product: CASSLARAGELFF. J is TRBJ2-2 and V is TRBV5-4; a possible D gene is TRBD1 (5 bases). V was pared by 0 bases and J by 6 bases, with 6 bases between. The CDR3 consists of 13 residues. Germline V gene sequence: CDR1 SGHNT, CDR2 YYREEE (reference sequence).

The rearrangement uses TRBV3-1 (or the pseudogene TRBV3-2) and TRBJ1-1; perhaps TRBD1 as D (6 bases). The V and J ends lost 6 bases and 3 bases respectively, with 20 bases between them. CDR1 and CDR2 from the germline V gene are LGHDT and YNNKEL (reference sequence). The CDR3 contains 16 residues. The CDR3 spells CASSHIRGGGHTEAFF. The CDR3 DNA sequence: TGTGCCAGCAGTCACATCCGTGGGGGGGGGCACACTGAAGCTTTCTTT.

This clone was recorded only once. The CDR3 coding sequence is TGTGCCGGAGCTGGCTACACCTTC. It encodes CAGAGYTF. The gene calls are TRBV24-1 and TRBJ1-2; D is unclear. Germline CDR1 and CDR2: KGHDR and SFDVKD. V dropped 12 bases and J dropped 7 bases, with 5 bases sitting between them. The CDR3 sequence is 8 residues long.

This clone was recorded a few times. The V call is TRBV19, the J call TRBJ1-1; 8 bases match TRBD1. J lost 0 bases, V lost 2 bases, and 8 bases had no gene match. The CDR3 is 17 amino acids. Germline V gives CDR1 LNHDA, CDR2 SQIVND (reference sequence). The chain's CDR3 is CASSIHRRDRMNTEAFF. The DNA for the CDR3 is TGTGCCAGTAGTATACATAGGCGGGACAGGATGAACACTGAAGCTTTCTTT.

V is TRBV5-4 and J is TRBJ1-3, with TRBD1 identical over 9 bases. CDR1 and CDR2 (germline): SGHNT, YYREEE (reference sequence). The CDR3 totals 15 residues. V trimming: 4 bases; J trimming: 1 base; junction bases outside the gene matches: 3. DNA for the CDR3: TGTGCCAGCAGCACACAGGGGGCTTCTGGAAACACCATATATTTT. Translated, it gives CASSTQGASGNTIYF.

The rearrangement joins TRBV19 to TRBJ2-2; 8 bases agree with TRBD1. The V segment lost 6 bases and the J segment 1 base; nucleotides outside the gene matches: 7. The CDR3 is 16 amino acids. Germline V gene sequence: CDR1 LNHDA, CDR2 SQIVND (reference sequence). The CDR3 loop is CASRTTGTGNTGELFF. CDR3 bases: TGTGCCAGTAGAACAACCGGGACAGGGAACACCGGGGAGCTGTTTTTT.

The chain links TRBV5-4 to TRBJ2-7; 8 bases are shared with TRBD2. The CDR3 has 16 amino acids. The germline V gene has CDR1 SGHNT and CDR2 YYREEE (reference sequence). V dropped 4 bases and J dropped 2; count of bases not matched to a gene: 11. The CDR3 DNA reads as TGTGCCAGCAGCGCGGGGGAGCGGGGGAGAACCTACGAGCAGTACTTC. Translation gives CASSAGERGRTYEQYF.

The DNA of the CDR3 is TGTGCCACCAGTGAGACTAGCGGGGGGGCAGTTACGCAGTATTTT. Amino acids: CATSETSGGAVTQYF. The chain joins TRBV24-1 to TRBJ2-3, with TRBD2 matching over 14 bases. Trimming removed 4 bases from V and 8 bases from J; junction bases left unmatched: 4. Germline CDR1 is KGHDR and CDR2 is SFDVKD. This CDR3 contains 15 residues.

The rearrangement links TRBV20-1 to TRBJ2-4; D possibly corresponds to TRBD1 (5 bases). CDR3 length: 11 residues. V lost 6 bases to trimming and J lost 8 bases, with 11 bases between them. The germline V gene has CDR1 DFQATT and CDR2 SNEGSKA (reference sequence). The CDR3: CSAQGVDIQYF. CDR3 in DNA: TGCAGTGCGCAGGGTGTGGACATTCAGTACTTC.